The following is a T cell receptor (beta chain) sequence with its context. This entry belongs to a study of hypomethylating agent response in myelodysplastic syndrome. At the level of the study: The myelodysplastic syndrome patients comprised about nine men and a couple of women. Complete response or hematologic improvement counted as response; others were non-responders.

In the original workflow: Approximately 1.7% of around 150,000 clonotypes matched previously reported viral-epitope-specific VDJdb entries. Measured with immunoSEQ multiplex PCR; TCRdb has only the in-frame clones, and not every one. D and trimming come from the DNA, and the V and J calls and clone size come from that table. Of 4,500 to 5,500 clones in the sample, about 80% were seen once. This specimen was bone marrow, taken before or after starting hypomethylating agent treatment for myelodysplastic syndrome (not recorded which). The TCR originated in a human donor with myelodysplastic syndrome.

The CDR3 DNA sequence: TGTGCCAGCAGCGCCCGTTTGGGTGGGGTGACAGATACGCAGTATTTT. It codes for CASSARLGGVTDTQYF. The chain uses TRBV5-4 and TRBJ2-3; D not certain. CDR1 SGHNT and CDR2 YYREEE come from the germline V gene (reference sequence). The V gene lost 4 bases and the J gene lost 3 bases, with 18 bases spanning the gap. CDR3 length: 16 residues.